This T cell receptor beta chain was documented in a study of blood T cells in healthy people across ages (dated by TCRdb to about 2015). About the full investigation: In model experiments, template switching captured about one uniquely barcoded TCR beta cDNA molecule for every two T cells. Age-related changes in TCR beta repertoire diversity were measured in the study by deep sequencing normalized with unique cDNA molecular identifiers. Four age groups were formed from the donors: young (average about 17 years), middle-aged (approximately 41), aged (about 68) and long-lived (about 80). To avoid experimental bias, donors of different ages were spread randomly across the sequencing lanes. Using the same blood draw, the study looked at two additional independent replicas of 1 million unique cDNA reads for two donors, one aged 18 to 30 and the other aged 80 or older. Beyond this particular receptor, the publication reports: As age increased, observed TCR beta diversity per million T cells dropped in a roughly linear way, and a significant reduction was already evident by age around 41. Donor CMV infection status was unknown, potentially confounding age-related changes in expanded clonotypes. The percentage of naive T cells measured by flow cytometry correlated strongly with observed TCR beta diversity. Compared with the aged group, more naive CD4+ T cells, fewer expanded clones and increased TCR diversity were shown by the long-lived group, suggesting age selection. Estimates of total diversity based on one million sequenced T cells were regarded as lower bounds and as underestimates. Conclusive comparison of naive and antigen-experienced compartments was prevented by the profiling of bulk unsorted PBMCs.

The 39 donors, aged about 6 to 95 years, were systemically healthy Caucasian individuals from Russia. Approximately 9 milliliters of peripheral blood were collected from each donor into EDTA-treated Vacutainer tubes. Ficoll-Paque density-gradient centrifugation was used to isolate PBMCs, with at least 6.5 million per sample. Trizol reagent was used to extract total RNA from the PBMCs, yielding at least 5.5 micrograms per sample. Naive CD45RAhigh/CD27high T cell percentages were measured by flow cytometry on a PBMC aliquot from every donor. From its cysteine to its phenylalanine, the CDR3 spans 16 amino acids. Only CDR3 DNA remains: 48 bases, in frame from the first base. CDR1 and CDR2 (MNHEY, SVGAGI) derive from the germline V gene. The protocol used for the library was 5' RACE. The sequencing machine was an Illumina HiSeq 2500. A second PCR of about 7 to 12 cycles was run with a J-beta primer mix and a sample-barcoded 5' primer. A unique molecular identifier was introduced onto each TCR beta cDNA molecule by a template-switch 5' adaptor carrying 12 random nucleotides. Each sample yielded at least 3 million CDR3-containing paired-end reads. First-strand cDNA was synthesized from all RNA with the Mint cDNA synthesis kit, primed by a TRBC-specific oligonucleotide. Following uracil-DNA glycosylase treatment, all cDNA underwent a first 18-cycle PCR with the universal primers M1SS and BC2_uni_R. Turning to the authors' computational methods: For normalization, 1 million high-quality reads, each with a distinct molecular identifier, were randomly selected from each sample. Reads sharing molecular identifiers were discarded rather than binned into consensus sequences. MiTCR, set to a Q25 quality threshold and the strictest error-elimination algorithm, was used for CDR3 identification, clonotype clustering and error correction. A nonparametric unseen species model with Euler transformation was used to estimate lower-bound total TCR beta diversity. TCRdb handled the public reads itself, with Q25 trimming in fastp and clone calling in MiXCR, and kept productive beta chains. CDR3 protein sequences are deduplicated, and each keeps its most common genes and DNA. TCRdb, rather than the study authors, made the V and J calls. The sample data list hundreds of thousands of distinct CDR3 sequences, and roughly three fifths of these were observed just once. The leading ten clones occupy 20% to 30% of the sample.

This clonotype was recorded once. Which antigen it targets is not known. Germline and junction disagree at one end, which may indicate a read error. Sequencing used blood. The TCR comes from a middle-aged man in good health. This chain is built from TRBV6-5 and TRBJ2-1; TRBD2 lines up with 10 middle nucleotides. CDR3 region: CVSSGKGLASNNEQFF. At the DNA level, the sequence is TGTGTCAGCAGCGGCAAGGGACTAGCGAGTAACAATGAGCAGTTCTTC.